Detailed here is one T cell receptor (beta chain). It lacks a known antigen. Germline is not matched at one junction end, which may reflect a read error. The CDR3 sequence holds 18 residues, the cysteine and phenylalanine included. CDR3 DNA is the only sequence kept; it has 54 bases, read in frame from the first base. CDR1 and CDR2 were assigned from the germline V gene as WSHSY and SAAADI. The sample belongs to a study of CD8 T cells in ankylosing spondylitis (dated by TCRdb to the late 2010s). Describing the broader study: The study profiled T cell receptor beta repertoires in healthy donors and ankylosing spondylitis patients to find disease-linked TCR variants. In total, the full study cohort was made up of some 110 healthy donors and about two dozen ankylosing spondylitis patients. Peripheral blood was sampled, and synovial fluid was additionally collected from ankylosing spondylitis patients. The paper's findings and limits, for the study overall: Blood from ankylosing spondylitis patients appeared to be characterized by a TCR beta motif made up of under 10 highly homologous amino acid variants. Some of the motif variants had been reported before in the synovial fluid and blood of reactive arthritis patients, a finding that suggests common disease-initiation mechanisms. A CD8+ phenotype was shown by the disease-linked clones, which were found at relatively low frequencies in peripheral blood. Significant enrichment of the disease-linked clones was reported in matched synovial fluid samples from ankylosing spondylitis patients.

TCRdb names Illumina HiSeq 2500 as the instrument used. Quantitative 5'-RACE with molecular barcodes was the method used to prepare the TCR beta libraries. The study's own analysis went as follows. A new computational method based on a probabilistic model of VDJ rearrangement was used to identify disease-linked TCR variants. TCRdb took the public reads, trimmed them with fastp at Q25, ran MiXCR for clone calling and kept in-frame beta chains. A single entry per CDR3 protein holds the most common genes and DNA from its merged rows. Clone size and V and J calls follow TCRdb, not the original study. In this sample the table shows some 220,000 distinct CDR3 sequences, about 7.3% of which occur a single time. In total, the top ten clones hold approximately 14% of the sample.

Sequenced sample: blood, either unsorted or a sorted T cell fraction (not recorded which). This receptor was taken from a male donor with ankylosing spondylitis. The chain employs TRBV10-2 and TRBJ2-1; possibly the D gene is TRBD2, per 5 matching bases. The CDR3 protein sequence reads: CASTKQVPRVGAYNEQFF. The sequence in DNA is TGTGCCAGCACCAAGCAGGTCCCGAGGGTTGGCGCCTACAATGAGCAGTTCTTC.